This T cell receptor beta chain was documented in a study of identical twins. Study-level findings and limits: In cord blood, abundant beta clonotypes had fewer insertions; memory showed no trend. Conclusions relied on cross-sectional statistical analysis, not following the same donors. Out-of-frame TCR alpha sharing in monozygotic twins exceeded recombination model predictions.

cDNA molecules carried unique molecular identifiers, and template switching added a universal primer site. TCRdb used MiXCR to reprocess the 5' RACE reads, holding one entry per CDR3 protein. The sample has 1.5 million or so distinct CDR3 sequences, under 35% seen once. The CDR3 has 15 amino acids. V shed 6 bases and J shed 10 bases, with 22 bases lying between them. Germline-derived CDR1 and CDR2 are MDHEN and SYDVKM. Concerning this clonotype itself: Its antigen remains unidentified.

V is TRBV28 and J is TRBJ2-1; the D gene is possibly TRBD2 (6 bases). The sample comprised cord blood. The sequence derives from a newborn girl in good health. CDR3 coding DNA: TGTGCCAGCAGCGGAGGGACTCGCTCCTTTGGGGAGCAGTTCTTC. Protein sequence: CASSGGTRSFGEQFF.